This TCR beta chain emerged from a study of post-analysis software for immune sequencing data. Study as a whole: Secondary progressive, relapsing-remitting and progressive-relapsing multiple sclerosis were among the included disease courses. Overall study findings and caveats: Four or five TRBV segments were more frequent in patients than controls; TRBV5-6, TRBV5-1 and TRBV20-1 belonged to this group. Diversity measured as normalized Chao1 was significantly lower in multiple sclerosis patients than in controls.

CDR3 length: 13 residues. CDR1 SGHRS and CDR2 YFSETQ come from the germline V gene. Trimming stripped 6 bases from V and 6 bases from J, with 13 bases between. Carried by the TCR beta cDNA libraries were unique molecular identifiers. TCRdb reanalysed the PCR reads using MiXCR and keeps one entry per CDR3 protein. The sample lists about 260,000 distinct CDR3 sequences; 36% were seen once. The table lists this clonotype with many counts. Antigen unknown. Material for sequencing was blood. The receptor was derived from a girl between 5 and 17 years old with multiple sclerosis. The chain uses TRBV5-1 and TRBJ2-1, with a tentative D call TRBD1 (5 bases). The CDR3 here is CASMTALTNEQFF. CDR3 nucleotide sequence: TGCGCCAGCATGACAGCCCTTACCAATGAGCAGTTCTTC. Together with reference TRBV5-1 and TRBJ2-1, the CDR3 gives the full variable domain: KAGVTQTPRYLIKTRGQQVTLSCSPISGHRSVSWYQQTPGQGLQFLFEYFSETQRNKGNFPGRFSGRQFSNSRSEMNVSTLELGDSALYLCASMTALTNEQFFGPGTRLTVL.